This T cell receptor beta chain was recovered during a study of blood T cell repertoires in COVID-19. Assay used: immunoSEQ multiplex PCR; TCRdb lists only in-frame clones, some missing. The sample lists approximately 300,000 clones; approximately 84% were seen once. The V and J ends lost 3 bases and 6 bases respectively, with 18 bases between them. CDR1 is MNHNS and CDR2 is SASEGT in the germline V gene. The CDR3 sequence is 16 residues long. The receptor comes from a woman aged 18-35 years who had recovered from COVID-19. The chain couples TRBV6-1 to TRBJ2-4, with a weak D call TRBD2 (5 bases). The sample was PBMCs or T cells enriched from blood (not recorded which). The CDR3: CASSDIAGGWGNIQYF. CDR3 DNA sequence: TGTGCCAGCAGTGACATCGCGGGCGGTTGGGGAAACATTCAGTACTTC.